This passage covers 29 T cell receptor beta chains from one sample sequenced in a study of CD8 T cells in Susac syndrome. A quantity of about 0.5 to 1 ug RNA underwent reverse transcription using random hexamers. TCRdb passed the immunoSEQ multiplex PCR reads through MiXCR, listing each CDR3 protein once. Here the sample spans about 140,000 distinct CDR3 sequences, approximately 94% being singletons. Sequences were obtained from CD4+ T cells from PBMCs. All receptors come from a human donor in good health.

The gene calls are TRBV12-3 or TRBV12-4 and TRBJ2-7; 7 nucleotides line up with TRBD1. This CDR3 contains 15 residues. V trimming: 0 bases; J trimming: 0 bases; junction bases outside the gene matches: 2. CDR3 sequence: CASSLAQGDSYEQYF. DNA for the CDR3: TGTGCCAGCAGTTTAGCGCAGGGGGACTCCTACGAGCAGTACTTC.

The CDR3 DNA sequence: TGTGCCAGCAGCAGCCCCGCGGGGGCGGGCGAGACCCAGTACTTC. Its translation is CASSSPAGAGETQYF. The rearrangement joins TRBV28 to TRBJ2-5; tentative D call: TRBD2 (7 bases). There are 15 residues in the CDR3. V lost 6 bases and J lost 5, with 19 bases in between. The germline CDR1 and CDR2 sequences are MDHEN and SYDVKM.

The gene calls are TRBV11-2 and TRBJ2-7; 8 bases are shared with TRBD2. Germline CDR1 SGHAT, CDR2 FQNNGV. The CDR3 length is 14 residues. Germline trimming cut 6 bases from V and 6 bases from J; bases unmatched to any gene: 10. CDR3 protein: CASRSTGGPIEQYF. CDR3 DNA: TGTGCCAGCAGGTCGACGGGAGGGCCGATCGAGCAGTACTTC.

This chain's CDR3 is CASSLTSGVNTEAFF. The CDR3 DNA reads TGCGCCAGCAGCTTAACATCTGGGGTGAACACTGAAGCTTTCTTT. The rearrangement joins TRBV5-1 to TRBJ1-1, with D unresolved. This CDR3 region has 15 residues. V was trimmed by 2 bases and J by 0 bases, leaving 11 bases between them. CDR1 SGHRS and CDR2 YFSETQ come from the germline V gene.

V and J are TRBV18 and TRBJ1-5; possible D gene TRBD1, 5 bases. The germline V and J ends were trimmed by 3 bases and 6 bases, with 18 bases remaining between them. Per germline, CDR1 KGHSH and CDR2 LQKENI. The CDR3 is 16 amino acids. The CDR3 loop is CASSPLKAGRGQPQHF. CDR3 sequence (DNA): TGTGCCAGCTCACCTTTAAAGGCAGGGAGAGGTCAGCCCCAGCATTTT.

V usage is TRBV12-3 or TRBV12-4 and J usage is TRBJ2-7; 9 nucleotides align to TRBD1. V dropped 4 bases and J dropped 4; count of bases not matched to a gene: 5. The CDR3 extends over 14 amino acids. CDR3 region: CASSSTDRGYEQYF. The CDR3 region has the DNA TGTGCCAGCAGTTCGACGGACAGGGGTTACGAGCAGTACTTC.

The gene calls are TRBV6-5 and TRBJ2-6; 7 bases agree with TRBD1. The germline gives CDR1 MNHEY, CDR2 SVGAGI. The V gene end was trimmed by 2 bases and the J gene end by 4 bases; junction bases not matched to a gene: 2. The CDR3 loop spans 15 amino acids. This CDR3 is CASSYTGVGANVLTF. The CDR3 nucleotides are TGTGCCAGCAGTTACACAGGGGTAGGGGCCAACGTCCTGACTTTC.

Only a few counts were recorded for this clonotype. The chain recombines TRBV5-4 with TRBJ2-7, with TRBD2 identical over 9 bases. Germline-derived CDR1 and CDR2 are SGHNT and YYREEE (reference sequence). V lost 6 bases to trimming and J lost 4 bases; unmatched junction nucleotides: 5. The CDR3 sequence is 13 residues long. CDR3 protein: CASKTSGKYEQYF. DNA of the CDR3: TGTGCCAGCAAGACTAGCGGAAAGTACGAGCAGTACTTC.

This clonotype was seen once. The chain joins TRBV7-8 to TRBJ2-2, with 10 bases matching TRBD1. This CDR3 region has 18 residues. Germline CDR1 and CDR2: SGHVS and FQNEAQ. Losses at the gene ends were 5 bases for V and 6 bases for J; bases not matched to a gene: 15. The CDR3 nucleotides are TGTGCCAGCAGCCCCCTAGAAGGACAGGGGGTGAGGGCCGGGGAGCTGTTTTTT. This translates into CASSPLEGQGVRAGELFF.

The chain has TRBV10-3 and TRBJ1-1; weak D call: TRBD1 (6 bases). Trimming left V 6 bases short and J 5 bases short, with 13 bases between. CDR1 is ENHRY, CDR2 SYGVKD, per germline. The CDR3 is 13 residues long. This CDR3 reads CAISSIQGTEAFF. The CDR3 nucleotides read TGTGCCATCAGCTCTATACAGGGAACTGAAGCTTTCTTT.

The CDR3 DNA sequence: TGTGCCACCAGCAGAGAGCTACTAGCGGGAGTGGATACGCAGTATTTT. Protein sequence: CATSRELLAGVDTQYF. This sequence joins TRBV15 and TRBJ2-3; TRBD2 matches 11 bases. V was clipped by 0 bases and J by 6 bases; unmatched bases: 5. CDR1 is LNHNV and CDR2 is YYDKDF in the germline V gene (reference sequence). The CDR3 spans 16 residues.

V and J are TRBV30 and TRBJ1-2; 8 bases fit TRBD1. The CDR3 covers 15 residues. CDR1 and CDR2 (germline): GTSNPN, SVGIG (reference sequence). The junction had 9 bases not matched to a gene; V was cut back by 4 bases and J by 2 bases. The CDR3 DNA sequence: TGTGCCTGGACTGAACGGGACAGGTTAAACTATGGCTACACCTTC. It translates to CAWTERDRLNYGYTF.

This rearrangement joins TRBV20-1 to TRBJ2-4, with no clear D. Germline V lookup: CDR1 DFQATT, CDR2 SNEGSKA (reference sequence). The CDR3 is 13 residues long. Trimming cost V 0 bases and J 2 bases, with 5 bases left between them. CDR3 sequence (DNA): TGCAGTGCTAGAGATCCCCCCAAAAACATTCAGTACTTC. It is translated as CSARDPPKNIQYF.

The chain uses TRBV29-1 and TRBJ2-3; no reliable D call. The V end was cut by 6 bases, the J end by 4 bases, with 8 bases between. The CDR3 is 11 amino acids. The germline CDR1 and CDR2 sequences are SQVTM and ANQGSEA. The CDR3, as DNA: TGCAGCGTCGCTCCGGCAGATACGCAGTATTTT. As protein: CSVAPADTQYF.

The chain uses TRBV28 and TRBJ1-2; D ambiguous. V dropped 6 bases and J dropped 7 bases, with 12 bases sitting between them. Per germline, CDR1 MDHEN and CDR2 SYDVKM. This CDR3 region has 12 residues. DNA for the CDR3: TGTGCCAGCAGCATAACTAAGGGTGGCTACACCTTC. This sequence encodes CASSITKGGYTF.

V usage is TRBV5-1 and J usage is TRBJ1-1; a weak D match, TRBD1 (5 bases). Germline V lookup: CDR1 SGHRS, CDR2 YFSETQ. Trimming took 0 bases from V and 1 from J, leaving 7 bases between them. The length of the CDR3 is 14 residues. DNA for the CDR3: TGCGCCAGCAGCTTGGTTCAGGGGAACACTGAAGCTTTCTTT. This translates into CASSLVQGNTEAFF.

This chain connects TRBV20-1 to TRBJ2-5, with 7 bases aligning to TRBD1. V trimming: 2 bases; J trimming: 5 bases; junction bases outside the gene matches: 8. Per the germline V gene, CDR1 is DFQATT and CDR2 is SNEGSKA (reference sequence). The CDR3 extends over 14 amino acids. The CDR3 region has the DNA TGCAGTGCTAGACCCGACAGGGCCCCCGAGACCCAGTACTTC. Amino acid sequence: CSARPDRAPETQYF.

In DNA form, the CDR3 reads TGTGCCAGTAGGCGACTAGCGGGAGAGGGTGAGCAGTACTTC. It translates to CASRRLAGEGEQYF. The V and J genes are TRBV19 and TRBJ2-7; the match to TRBD2 covers 12 bases. The trim removed 6 bases at V and 7 bases at J, leaving 7 bases unmatched. The germline gives CDR1 LNHDA, CDR2 SQIVND (reference sequence). The CDR3 runs to 14 residues.

The rearrangement uses TRBV20-1 and TRBJ2-7, with a possible D match to TRBD2 (6 bases). Trimming cost V 4 bases and J 2 bases, with 18 bases left between them. In germline, CDR1 is DFQATT, CDR2 SNEGSKA (reference sequence). The CDR3 consists of 15 residues. The CDR3 bases are TGCAGTGCTACAAGGGGAGGCAGTAATACCTACGAGCAGTACTTC. It translates to CSATRGGSNTYEQYF.

The rearrangement joins TRBV9 to TRBJ2-1; 7 bases fit TRBD1. The germline gives CDR1 SGDLS, CDR2 YYNGEE. The V segment lost 2 bases and the J segment 8 bases; nucleotides outside the gene matches: 7. This CDR3 spans 14 amino acids. Here the CDR3 reads CASSVGTAWYEQFF. DNA of the CDR3: TGTGCCAGCAGCGTTGGGACAGCTTGGTATGAGCAGTTCTTC.

This clonotype was detected once. This chain joins TRBV30 and TRBJ2-7, with TRBD1 matching 10 bases. This CDR3 is 15 amino acids long. The V gene's germline CDR1 is GTSNPN and CDR2 SVGIG (reference sequence). Trimming removed 1 base from V and 3 bases from J; junction bases left unmatched: 6. The CDR3 bases are TGTGCCTGGAGTGCTCGGGACAGGGGAGTCTACGAGCAGTACTTC. Amino acids: CAWSARDRGVYEQYF.

This clonotype was counted a single time. Here the CDR3 reads CASSLMGVLNEQYF. The CDR3 DNA reads TGCGCCAGCAGCTTGATGGGGGTCTTAAACGAGCAGTACTTC. The V gene is TRBV5-1, the J gene TRBJ2-7; the D call may be TRBD1 or TRBD2 (5 bases each). The V end lost 1 base, the J end lost 5 bases, and 13 bases lay between the germline ends. Germline CDR1 SGHRS, CDR2 YFSETQ. This CDR3 spans 14 amino acids.

The chain uses TRBV20-1 and TRBJ2-5; a possible D gene is TRBD1 (5 bases). Germline loops: CDR1 DFQATT, CDR2 SNEGSKA (reference sequence). Trimming cost V 3 bases and J 5 bases, with 13 bases left between them. The CDR3 sequence is 13 residues long. The CDR3 DNA is TGCAGTGCTAGGGTGGCACACAGGGAGACCCAGTACTTC. Protein sequence: CSARVAHRETQYF.

This clonotype came up a few times. V is TRBV7-2 and J is TRBJ2-5; D unclear. There are 11 residues in the CDR3. Germline CDR1 and CDR2: SGHTA and FQGNSA. V was trimmed by 6 bases and J by 5 bases, leaving 7 bases between them. The CDR3 DNA reads as TGTGCCAGCAGTTTGACGGAGACCCAGTACTTC. Translating gives CASSLTETQYF.

The chain combines TRBV5-1 with TRBJ2-2; 10 bases map to TRBD2. The CDR3 covers 14 residues. The V gene's germline CDR1 is SGHRS and CDR2 YFSETQ. Losses at the gene ends were 6 bases for V and 6 bases for J; bases not matched to a gene: 5. The chain's CDR3 is CASTSGSRAGELFF. The CDR3 DNA reads as TGCGCCAGCACTAGCGGGAGTAGGGCCGGGGAGCTGTTTTTT.

The chain has TRBV9 and TRBJ2-1, with TRBD1 as a possible D gene (5 bases). Trimming left V 4 bases short and J 4 bases short, with 12 bases between. The CDR3 totals 14 residues. Germline assignment: CDR1 SGDLS and CDR2 YYNGEE. The CDR3 reads CASSRQLVYNEQFF. The DNA of the CDR3 is TGTGCCAGCAGCCGACAGCTCGTTTACAATGAGCAGTTCTTC.

This rearrangement joins TRBV9 to TRBJ2-2; D may be TRBD1 (5 bases). The length of the CDR3 is 15 residues. Per germline, CDR1 SGDLS and CDR2 YYNGEE. With 0 bases removed from V and 7 bases from J, the gap between germline ends came to 13 bases. The DNA for the CDR3 is TGTGCCAGCAGCGTAGTATCAGGGTACGGCGGGGAGCTGTTTTTT. This translates into CASSVVSGYGGELFF.

This rearrangement joins TRBV5-1 to TRBJ2-4; 8 nucleotides agree with TRBD2. The V and J ends lost 2 bases and 6 bases, in that order; junction bases with no gene match: 1. Germline CDR1 reads SGHRS; CDR2 reads YFSETQ. The CDR3 spans 13 residues. This chain's CDR3 is CASSFAGGNIQYF. DNA of the CDR3: TGCGCCAGCAGCTTCGCGGGAGGAAACATTCAGTACTTC.

V usage is TRBV4-1 and J usage is TRBJ2-5, with D perhaps TRBD1 or TRBD2 (5 bases each). Per the germline V gene, CDR1 is MGHRA and CDR2 is YSYEKL. V was cut by 0 bases and J by 4 bases, with 9 bases left in between. The CDR3 length is 14 residues. CDR3 amino acids: CASSQEGTPETQYF. The CDR3 DNA is TGCGCCAGCAGCCAAGAAGGGACCCCAGAGACCCAGTACTTC.